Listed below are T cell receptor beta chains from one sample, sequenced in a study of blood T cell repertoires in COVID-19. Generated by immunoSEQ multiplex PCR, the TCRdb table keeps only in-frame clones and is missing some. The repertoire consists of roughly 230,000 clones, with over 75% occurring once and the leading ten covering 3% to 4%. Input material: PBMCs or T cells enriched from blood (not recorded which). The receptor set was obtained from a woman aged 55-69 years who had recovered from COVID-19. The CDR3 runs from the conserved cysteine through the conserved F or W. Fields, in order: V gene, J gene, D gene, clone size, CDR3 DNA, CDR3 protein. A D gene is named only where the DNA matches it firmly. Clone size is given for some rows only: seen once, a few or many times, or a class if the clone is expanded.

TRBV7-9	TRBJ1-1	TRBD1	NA	TGTGCCAGCAGCTCCTACAGGGGGCGGACTGAAGCTTTCTTT	CASSSYRGRTEAFF
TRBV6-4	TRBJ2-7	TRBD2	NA	TGTGCCAGCACTATGGGTAATAGCGGGACCTACGAGCAGTACTTC	CASTMGNSGTYEQYF
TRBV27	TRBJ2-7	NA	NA	TGTGCCAGCAGTCTTTCCCAGGGGGGCTACGAGCAGTACTTC	CASSLSQGGYEQYF
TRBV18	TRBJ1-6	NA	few	TGTGCCAGCTCACCAATAGGGACATTTAAATCACCCCTCCACTTT	CASSPIGTFKSPLHF
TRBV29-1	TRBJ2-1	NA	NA	TGCAGCGTTCAGGACTCGGAGCAGTTCTTC	CSVQDSEQFF
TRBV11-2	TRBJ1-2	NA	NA	TGTGCCAGCAGCCCTACAGTAAGCTATGGCTACACCTTC	CASSPTVSYGYTF
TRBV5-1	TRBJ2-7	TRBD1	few	TGCGCCAGCACCCTAACAGGGGGCTCCTACGAGCAGTACTTC	CASTLTGGSYEQYF
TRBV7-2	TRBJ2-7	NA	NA	TGTGCCAGCAGGCAAGGTGGCGGCTCCTACGAGCAGTACTTC	CASRQGGGSYEQYF
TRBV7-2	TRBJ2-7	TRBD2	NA	TGTGCCAGCAGCACCCGGACTAGCGGGAGGAGGTACGAGCAGTACTTC	CASSTRTSGRRYEQYF
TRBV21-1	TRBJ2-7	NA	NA	TGTGCCAGCAGCAAATCCTCCCGGTTCTCCTACGAGCAGTACTTC	CASSKSSRFSYEQYF
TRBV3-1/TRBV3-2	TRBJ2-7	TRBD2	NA	TGTGCCAGCAGCCAGACGGGGGGAAAAGAGCAGTACTTC	CASSQTGGKEQYF
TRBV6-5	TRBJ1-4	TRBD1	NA	TGTGCCAGCAGCGGGACAGGGGGCACTAATGAAAAACTGTTTTTT	CASSGTGGTNEKLFF
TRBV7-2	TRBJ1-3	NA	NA	TGTGCCAGCAGCCCCGTCGGGCAGGGCTCCGGAAACACCATATATTTT	CASSPVGQGSGNTIYF
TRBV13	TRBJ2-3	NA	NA	TGTGCCAGCAGCCTACTAGTTGCGAGCACAGATACGCAGTATTTT	CASSLLVASTDTQYF
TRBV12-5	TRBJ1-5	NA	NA	TGTGCTAGTGGTTTGGGCTCCGCGGGGGGCAATCAGCCCCAGCATTTT	CASGLGSAGGNQPQHF
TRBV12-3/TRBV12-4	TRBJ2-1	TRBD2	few	TGTGCCACCCGGGGGGGATACTACAATGAGCAGTTCTTC	CATRGGYYNEQFF
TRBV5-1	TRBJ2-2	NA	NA	TGCGCCAGCAGCTTGGGGTCACTTTCGACCGGGGAGCTGTTTTTT	CASSLGSLSTGELFF
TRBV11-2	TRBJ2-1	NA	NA	TGTGCCAGCAGTTCTGAGAGCGGGTCCTGGGTTGAGCAGTTCTTC	CASSSESGSWVEQFF
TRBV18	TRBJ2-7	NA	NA	TGTGCCAGCTCACCACCGGGAGACTACGAGCAGTACTTC	CASSPPGDYEQYF
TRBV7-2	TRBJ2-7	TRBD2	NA	TGTGCCAGCAGCTTAGCCGGGACTAGCGGATTTTACGAGCAGTACTTC	CASSLAGTSGFYEQYF
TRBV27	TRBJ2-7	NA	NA	TGTGCCAGCAGGAGGTCATGGAGCTCCTACGAGCAGTACTTC	CASRRSWSSYEQYF
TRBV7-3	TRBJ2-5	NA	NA	TGTGCCAGCAGCTTAGGGTTAAGCGGTCCGGAGACCCAGTACTTC	CASSLGLSGPETQYF
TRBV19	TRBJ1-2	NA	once	TGTGCCAGTAGTATCCCTCACAGGGCGGAGAGAGGCTACACCTTC	CASSIPHRAERGYTF
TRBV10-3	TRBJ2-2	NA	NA	TGTGCCATCAGTGAGCAGCTAGCGTACAACACCGGGGAGCTGTTTTTT	CAISEQLAYNTGELFF
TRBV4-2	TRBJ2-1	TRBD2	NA	TGTGCCAGCAGCCAAGAATTAAGCGGGAGCCCGTCCTACAATGAGCAGTTCTTC	CASSQELSGSPSYNEQFF
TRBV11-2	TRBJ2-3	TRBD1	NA	TGTGCCAGCAGCTTAGACCCTACCGGGACAGGGAGCACAGATACGCAGTATTTT	CASSLDPTGTGSTDTQYF
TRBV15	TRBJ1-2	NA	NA	TGTGCCACCAGCAGAGATTTGGTGGGGGCAGCTAACTATGGCTACACCTTC	CATSRDLVGAANYGYTF
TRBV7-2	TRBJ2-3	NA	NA	TGTGCCAGCAGCCCGCCCCGGGTCCTATCTAGCACAGATACGCAGTATTTT	CASSPPRVLSSTDTQYF
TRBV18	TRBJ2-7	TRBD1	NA	TGTGCCAGCTCACCGGGACAGGGGGCCGACGAGCAGTACTTC	CASSPGQGADEQYF
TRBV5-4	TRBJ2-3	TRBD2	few	TGTGCCAGCAGCTTGGATCTAGCGGGAGCAGATACGCAGTATTTT	CASSLDLAGADTQYF
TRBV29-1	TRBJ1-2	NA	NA	TGCACCGTGTCAGGGCTCTATGGCTACACCTTC	CTVSGLYGYTF
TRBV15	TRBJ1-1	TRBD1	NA	TGTGCCACCAGCAGCGGGACAGACAACACTGAAGCTTTCTTT	CATSSGTDNTEAFF
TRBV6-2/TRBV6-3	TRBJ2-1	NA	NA	TGTGCCAGCAGCTCTACAGGGATTGAGCAGTTCTTC	CASSSTGIEQFF
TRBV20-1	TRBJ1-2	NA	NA	TGCAGTGCTAGTAACCCCCAGAGAGGTAACTATGGCTACACCTTC	CSASNPQRGNYGYTF
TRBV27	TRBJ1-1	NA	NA	TGTGCCAGCAGTTCTCGGAGGAACACTGAAGCTTTCTTT	CASSSRRNTEAFF
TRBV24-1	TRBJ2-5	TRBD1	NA	TGTGCCACCAGTGACTCCCGGACAGGGGGCTACGAGACCCAGTACTTC	CATSDSRTGGYETQYF
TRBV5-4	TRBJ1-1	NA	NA	TGTGCCAGCAGCTCGGCCGGGACACCCCAATTCGGAGCTTTCTTT	CASSSAGTPQFGAFF
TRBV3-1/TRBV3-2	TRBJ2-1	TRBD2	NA	TGTGCCAGCAGCCGTATAAGCGGGAGGCTTACGGATGAGCAGTTCTTC	CASSRISGRLTDEQFF
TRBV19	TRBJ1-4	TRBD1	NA	TGTGCCAGTAGTATATGGGGACAGGGGCATGAAAAACTGTTTTTT	CASSIWGQGHEKLFF
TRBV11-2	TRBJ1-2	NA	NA	TGTGCCAGCAGCTCACAGGGTTATGGCTACACCTTC	CASSSQGYGYTF
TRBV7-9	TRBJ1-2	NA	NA	TGTGCCAGCAGCTTAGACAGGGTGTCATATGGCTACACCTTC	CASSLDRVSYGYTF